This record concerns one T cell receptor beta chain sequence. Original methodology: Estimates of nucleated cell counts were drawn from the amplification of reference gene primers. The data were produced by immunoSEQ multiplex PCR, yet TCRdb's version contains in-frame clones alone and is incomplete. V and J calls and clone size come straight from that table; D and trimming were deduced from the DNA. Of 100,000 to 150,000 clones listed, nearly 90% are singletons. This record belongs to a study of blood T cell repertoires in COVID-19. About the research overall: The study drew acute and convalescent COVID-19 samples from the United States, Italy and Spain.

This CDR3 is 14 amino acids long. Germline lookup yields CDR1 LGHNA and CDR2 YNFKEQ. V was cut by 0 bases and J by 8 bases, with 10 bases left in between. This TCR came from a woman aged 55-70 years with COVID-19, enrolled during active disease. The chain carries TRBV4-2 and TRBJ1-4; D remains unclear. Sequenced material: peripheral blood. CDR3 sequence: CASSQDTSPEKLFF. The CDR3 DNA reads TGTGCCAGCAGCCAAGATACGAGCCCGGAAAAACTGTTTTTT.